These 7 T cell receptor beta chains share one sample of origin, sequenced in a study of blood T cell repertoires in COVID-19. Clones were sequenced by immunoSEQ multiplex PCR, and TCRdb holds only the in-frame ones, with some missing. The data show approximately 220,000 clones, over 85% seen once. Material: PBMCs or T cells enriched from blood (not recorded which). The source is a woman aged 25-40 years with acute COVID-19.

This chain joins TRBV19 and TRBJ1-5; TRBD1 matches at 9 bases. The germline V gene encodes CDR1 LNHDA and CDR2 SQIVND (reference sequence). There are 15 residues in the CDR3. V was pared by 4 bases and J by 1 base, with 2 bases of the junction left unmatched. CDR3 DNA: TGTGCCAGTAGTAGACAGGGGGAAAGCAATCAGCCCCAGCATTTT. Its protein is CASSRQGESNQPQHF.

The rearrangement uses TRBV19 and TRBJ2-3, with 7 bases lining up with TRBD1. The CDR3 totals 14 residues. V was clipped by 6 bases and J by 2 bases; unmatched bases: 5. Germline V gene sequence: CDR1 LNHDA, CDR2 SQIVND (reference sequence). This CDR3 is CASRPGQNTDTQYF. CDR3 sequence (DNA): TGTGCCAGTAGACCGGGACAGAACACAGATACGCAGTATTTT.

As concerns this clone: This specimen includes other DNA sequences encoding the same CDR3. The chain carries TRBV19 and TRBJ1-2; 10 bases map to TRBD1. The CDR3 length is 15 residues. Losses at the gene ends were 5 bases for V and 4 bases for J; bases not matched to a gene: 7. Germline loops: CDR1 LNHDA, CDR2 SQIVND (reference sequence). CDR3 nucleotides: TGTGCCAGTAGTGCAGGGACAGGGGAAATCTATGGCTACACCTTC. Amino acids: CASSAGTGEIYGYTF. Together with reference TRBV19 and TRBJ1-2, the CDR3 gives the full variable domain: DGGITQSPKYLFRKEGQNVTLSCEQNLNHDAMYWYRQDPGQGLRLIYYSQIVNDFQKGDIAEGYSVSREKKESFPLTVTSAQKNPTAFYLCASSAGTGEIYGYTFGSGTRLTVV.

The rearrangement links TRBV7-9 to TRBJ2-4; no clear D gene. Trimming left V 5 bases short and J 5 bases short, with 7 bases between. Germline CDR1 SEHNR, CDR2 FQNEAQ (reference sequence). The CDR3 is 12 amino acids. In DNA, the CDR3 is TGTGCCAGCAGCCCCTTTGAAAACATTCAGTACTTC. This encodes CASSPFENIQYF.

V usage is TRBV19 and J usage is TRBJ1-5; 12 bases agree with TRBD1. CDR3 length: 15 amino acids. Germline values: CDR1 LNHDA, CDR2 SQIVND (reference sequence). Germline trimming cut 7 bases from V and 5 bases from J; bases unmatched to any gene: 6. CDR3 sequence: CASTPGQGAYQPQHF. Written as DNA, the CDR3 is TGTGCCAGTACCCCGGGACAGGGGGCGTATCAGCCCCAGCATTTT.

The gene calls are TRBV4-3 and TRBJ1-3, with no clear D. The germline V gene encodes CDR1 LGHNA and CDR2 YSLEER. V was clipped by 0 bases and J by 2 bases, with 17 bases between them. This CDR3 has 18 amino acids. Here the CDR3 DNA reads TGCGCCAGCAGCCAAGATATCGCGTATCACTCGACTGGAAACACCATATATTTT. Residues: CASSQDIAYHSTGNTIYF.

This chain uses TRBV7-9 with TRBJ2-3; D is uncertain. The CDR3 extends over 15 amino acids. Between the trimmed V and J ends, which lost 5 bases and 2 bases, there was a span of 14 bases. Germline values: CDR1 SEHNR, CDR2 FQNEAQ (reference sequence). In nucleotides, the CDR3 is TGTGCCAGCAGCAGCAGCGATCTCCACACAGATACGCAGTATTTT. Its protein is CASSSSDLHTDTQYF.